The clone carrying this T cell receptor beta chain was recorded many times. Its specificity is unknown. The entry originates in a study of T-cell reconstitution after alpha-beta-depleted transplantation in children. Study results and caveats: Approximately two months post-transplant, alpha-beta T cells reportedly originated from several hundred expanded graft clones. Recipient T cells and thymic progenitors that survived gave rise to the high TCRbeta diversity observed at day 60 in some patients.

Using unique molecular identifiers, the investigators prepared the TCRbeta library. TCRdb passed the PCR reads through MiXCR, listing each CDR3 protein once. The data show 200,000 to 250,000 distinct CDR3 sequences, with around 9.9% seen just once and approximately 30% held by the top ten. CDR1 is MGHRA and CDR2 is YSYEKL in the germline V gene. This CDR3 region has 15 residues. The ends were cut back, 3 bases at V and 8 bases at J, with 16 bases in the middle. The rearrangement links TRBV4-1 to TRBJ1-4, with D tentatively TRBD1 (6 bases). The source material was PBMCs, sampled before TCRalphabeta/CD19-depleted stem cell transplant. This receptor was taken from a child younger than two with acute myeloid leukemia, due to receive a stem cell transplant. The CDR3 bases are TGCGCCAGCAGCCACCAGCCCACAGGGAGAGAAAAACTGTTTTTT. Translation gives CASSHQPTGREKLFF.